This TCR beta chain was identified during a study of CD8+ T cells in alopecia areata. Germline V lookup: CDR1 MNHEY, CDR2 SMNVEV (reference sequence). The CDR3 contains 15 residues. The V gene end was trimmed by 4 bases and the J gene end by 3 bases; junction bases not matched to a gene: 6. In each case, RNA was isolated and then reverse transcribed into cDNA as the sequencing template. The data were produced by immunoSEQ multiplex PCR, yet TCRdb's version contains in-frame clones alone and is incomplete. The sample includes approximately 160,000 clones, around 60% of them seen just once. Treatment in this sample: oral pan-JAK inhibitor, 5-10 mg twice daily.

Sequencing was performed on CD4+ T cells sorted from blood, taken at week 24, from a patient treated with tofacitinib. This clonotype was obtained from a human donor with alopecia areata. The chain has TRBV27 and TRBJ2-5, with 9 bases matching TRBD1. DNA for the CDR3: TGTGCCAGCAGTTCCGTCGACAGGGGGAAAGAGACCCAGTACTTC. The encoded protein is CASSSVDRGKETQYF.